This paragraph reports one TCR beta chain. The antigen remains unidentified. These data belong to a study of shared clonotypes between healthy human individuals. Several immunoSEQ 96-well plates shared each subset's DNA, each plate a replicate. Assay: immunoSEQ multiplex PCR; the TCRdb copy retains only in-frame clones and omits some. The sample lists about 1 million clones, roughly 80% occurring once. Study-level findings and limits: The authors sampled blood alone, and tissue repertoires likely differ.

V shed 0 bases and J 4 bases; nucleotides not matched to a gene: 5. Germline-derived CDR1 and CDR2 are SGHTS and YDEGEE. The CDR3 runs to 15 residues. The J gene is TRBJ2-3, the V gene TRBV5-8; 7 bases match TRBD1. Sequencing was done on a sample of memory CD4+ T cells sorted from blood. Subset here: CD45RA-negative fraction. This clonotype was sampled from a man younger than 35 in good health. CDR3 amino acids: CASSLAGQISDTQYF. The CDR3 coding sequence is TGTGCCAGCAGCTTGGCGGGACAGATTTCAGATACGCAGTATTTT.